This T cell receptor (beta chain) comes out of a study of radiation and T cells in renal cell carcinoma. Background on the study: Nephrectomy followed 15 Gy stereotactic body radiation by 4 weeks. Study conclusions and caveats: In blood, top tumor clones expanded by 2 weeks, shrinking by 4.

Trimming pared 4 bases from V and 4 bases from J, leaving 11 bases between. The germline CDR1 and CDR2 sequences are SGDLS and YYNGEE. The CDR3 runs to 14 residues. Indicated time point: blood 2 weeks post-SBRT. Regarding treatment: 15 Gy SBRT to primary tumor, nephrectomy 4 weeks later. Serial blood draws occurred at baseline and 2 and 4 weeks post-SBRT. Clones were read by immunoSEQ multiplex PCR, and TCRdb kept only the in-frame ones, dropping some. The sample carries 120,000 or so clones, roughly four fifths recorded once. In the case of this clone: Its antigen is not identified.

V gene TRBV9 combines with J gene TRBJ1-4, with D possibly matching TRBD1 (6 bases). The input for sequencing was blood, taken from a patient whose treatment included radiotherapy and nephrectomy. The receptor was derived from a man between 50 and 59 years old with renal cell carcinoma. The CDR3 DNA reads TGTGCCAGCAGCAAGCAGGGGAGTAATGAAAAACTGTTTTTT. Encoded protein: CASSKQGSNEKLFF.